This entry lists 11 T cell receptor beta chains sequenced from one sample in a study of T cells in Graves' hyperthyroidism and ophthalmopathy. Regions amplified from RNA transcripts were the TCR beta CDR3 regions. Primed by the HTBI set, a first-round RT-PCR was run on the TCR CDR3. From the multiplex PCR reads, TCRdb called clonotypes with MiXCR, one entry per CDR3 protein. This sample has more than 300,000 distinct CDR3 sequences, with approximately 17% found just once. Sequences were obtained from blood. The origin of the receptors is a woman aged 30 to 39 with Graves' hyperthyroidism that later progressed to Graves' ophthalmopathy.

Many counts were recorded for this clonotype. This chain joins TRBV2 and TRBJ1-5; D is possibly TRBD1 (5 bases). Trimming left V 4 bases short and J 7 bases short, with 17 bases between. This CDR3 region has 15 residues. CDR1 is SNHLY and CDR2 is FYNNEI in the germline V gene. CDR3 nucleotide sequence: TGTGCCAGCAGTGCGCGGTCCAGGGTAAACCAGCCCCAGCATTTT. Its protein product is CASSARSRVNQPQHF. Together with reference TRBV2 and TRBJ1-5, the CDR3 gives the full variable domain: EPEVTQTPSHQVTQMGQEVILRCVPISNHLYFYWYRQILGQKVEFLVSFYNNEISEKSEIFDDQFSVERPDGSNFTLKIRSTKLEDSAMYFCASSARSRVNQPQHFGDGTRLSIL.

The V gene is TRBV19, the J gene TRBJ2-7, with D tentatively TRBD1 or TRBD2 (5 bases each). Per germline, CDR1 LNHDA and CDR2 SQIVND (reference sequence). The V end was cut by 4 bases, the J end by 4 bases, with 20 bases between. CDR3 length equals 16 residues. DNA for the CDR3: TGTGCCAGTAGTAGGGGACCGGGACGGAGTAAGTACGAGCAGTACTTC. Protein product: CASSRGPGRSKYEQYF.

This clonotype was counted many times. This chain uses TRBV20-1 with TRBJ1-5; 10 positions agree with TRBD1. Trimming cost V 6 bases and J 2 bases; bases outside gene matches: 4. Germline loops: CDR1 DFQATT, CDR2 SNEGSKA (reference sequence). This CDR3 is built from 14 residues. The CDR3 protein is CSAGDRGGNQPQHF. As DNA, the CDR3 is TGCAGTGCCGGGGACAGGGGCGGCAATCAGCCCCAGCATTTT.

The chain carries TRBV19 and TRBJ2-7, with D unclear. The CDR3 length is 16 residues. Germline CDR1 LNHDA, CDR2 SQIVND (reference sequence). V dropped 3 bases and J dropped 0 bases, with 15 bases sitting between them. CDR3 loop: CASSIYPTPSSYEQYF. DNA of the CDR3: TGTGCCAGTAGTATTTACCCGACACCGAGCTCCTACGAGCAGTACTTC.

The table lists this clonotype with a few counts. CDR3 loop: CASSLDLGRLNEKLFF. The CDR3, as DNA: TGTGCCAGCAGCTTGGACCTGGGACGGTTGAATGAAAAACTGTTTTTT. The genes are TRBV5-4 and TRBJ1-4; possible D gene TRBD1, 5 bases. CDR3 length: 16 residues. Germline-derived CDR1 and CDR2 are SGHNT and YYREEE (reference sequence). V lost 0 bases, J lost 5 bases, and 14 bases lay in between.

The chain is built from TRBV12-3 or TRBV12-4 and TRBJ2-7; D possibly matches TRBD1 or TRBD2 (5 bases each). The CDR3 extends over 14 amino acids. V lost 6 bases and J 2 bases, leaving 14 bases between the germline ends. The CDR3 DNA follows: TGTGCCAGCAGCGACCGGGACGGCACCTACGAGCAGTACTTC. It yields the protein CASSDRDGTYEQYF.

The table lists this clonotype with many counts. The rearrangement joins TRBV27 to TRBJ2-2; no clear D gene. Germline lookup yields CDR1 MNHEY and CDR2 SMNVEV (reference sequence). This CDR3 is built from 14 residues. Deletions cut 4 bases from V and 4 bases from J, with 10 bases between. CDR3 amino acids: CASSSTVTTGELFF. The CDR3 DNA reads as TGTGCCAGCAGTTCGACGGTCACCACCGGGGAGCTGTTTTTT.

Regarding this clonotype: A read error may account for a junction end that differs from germline. This chain links TRBV15 with TRBJ2-2, with TRBD1 matching over 9 bases. CDR1 and CDR2 (germline): LNHNV, YYDKDF (reference sequence). The CDR3 runs to 14 residues. In DNA, the CDR3 is TGCGCCACCTCTACAGGGGGCGACACCGGGGAGCTGTTTTTT. Translated: CATSTGGDTGELFF.

This clonotype came up a few times. The rearrangement joins TRBV20-1 to TRBJ2-5; D is unresolved. V lost 2 bases to trimming and J lost 2 bases, with 6 bases between them. Germline V CDR1 and CDR2: DFQATT, SNEGSKA (reference sequence). The CDR3 has 12 amino acids. The CDR3 loop is CSARPVQETQYF. CDR3 coding DNA: TGCAGTGCTAGACCAGTTCAAGAGACCCAGTACTTC.

This clonotype was counted at least ten times. The J gene is TRBJ1-5, the V gene TRBV28, with 8 bases matching TRBD1. The germline V gene has CDR1 MDHEN and CDR2 SYDVKM. This CDR3 region has 16 residues. V was clipped by 5 bases and J by 1 base; unmatched bases: 7. CDR3 region: CASSLSQGESNQPQHF. Written as DNA, the CDR3 is TGTGCCAGCAGTCTATCACAGGGGGAAAGCAATCAGCCCCAGCATTTT.

This chain connects TRBV28 to TRBJ1-1, with a tentative D call TRBD1 (6 bases). The CDR3 runs 14 residues. Trimming shortened V by 2 bases and J by 3 bases, and 10 bases separated the two germline ends. The V gene's germline CDR1 is MDHEN and CDR2 SYDVKM. CDR3 protein: CASSLGWGHTEAFF. CDR3 nucleotides: TGTGCCAGCAGTTTAGGATGGGGGCACACTGAAGCTTTCTTT.